This T cell receptor (beta chain) was found in a study of blood T cell repertoires in COVID-19. Under the authors' procedure: Amplified reference gene primers provided the basis for estimating nucleated cell counts. Libraries were prepared by immunoSEQ multiplex PCR; TCRdb keeps only in-frame clonotypes and omits some of them. Clone size and V and J calls were adopted from that table, with D and trimming inferred from the DNA. This sample yields 350,000 or so clones, of which roughly 90% are seen a single time; approximately 0.93% belongs to the top ten. Trimming removed 3 bases at V and 9 bases at J, with 15 bases between. The germline V gene encodes CDR1 LGHDT and CDR2 YNNKEL (reference sequence). The CDR3 contains 14 residues.

The sequenced sample consisted of PBMCs or T cells enriched from blood (not recorded which). The clonotype originates from a woman in her thirties who had recovered from COVID-19. The chain joins TRBV3-1 (or the pseudogene TRBV3-2) to TRBJ1-5; the D gene is possibly TRBD1 (6 bases). Written as DNA, the CDR3 is TGTGCCAGCAGCCAGGTGACAGGAGGCGGGCCCCAGCATTTT. Translation: CASSQVTGGGPQHF.